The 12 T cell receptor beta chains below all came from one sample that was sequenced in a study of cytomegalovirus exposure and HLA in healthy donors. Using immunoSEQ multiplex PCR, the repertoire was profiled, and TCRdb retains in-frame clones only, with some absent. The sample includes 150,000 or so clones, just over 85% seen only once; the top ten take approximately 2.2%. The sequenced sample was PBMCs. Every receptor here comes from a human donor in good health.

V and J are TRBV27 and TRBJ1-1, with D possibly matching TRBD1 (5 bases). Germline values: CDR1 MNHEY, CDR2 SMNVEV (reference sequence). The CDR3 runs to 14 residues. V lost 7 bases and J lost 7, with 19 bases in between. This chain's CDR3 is CASNTMGEGHEAFF. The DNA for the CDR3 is TGTGCCAGCAACACAATGGGGGAGGGCCATGAAGCTTTCTTT.

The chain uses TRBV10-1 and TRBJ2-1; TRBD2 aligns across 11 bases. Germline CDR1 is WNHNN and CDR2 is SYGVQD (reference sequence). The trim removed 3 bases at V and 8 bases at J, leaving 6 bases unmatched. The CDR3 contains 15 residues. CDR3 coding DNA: TGCGCCAGCAGTGATCGTAGCGGGGGGGAGGATGAGCAGTTCTTC. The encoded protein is CASSDRSGGEDEQFF.

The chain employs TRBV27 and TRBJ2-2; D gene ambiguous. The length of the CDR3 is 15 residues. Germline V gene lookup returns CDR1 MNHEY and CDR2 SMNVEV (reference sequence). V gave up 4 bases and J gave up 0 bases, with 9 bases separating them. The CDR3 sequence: CASSSRHPNTGELFF. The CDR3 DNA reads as TGTGCCAGCAGTTCCCGACACCCGAACACCGGGGAGCTGTTTTTT.

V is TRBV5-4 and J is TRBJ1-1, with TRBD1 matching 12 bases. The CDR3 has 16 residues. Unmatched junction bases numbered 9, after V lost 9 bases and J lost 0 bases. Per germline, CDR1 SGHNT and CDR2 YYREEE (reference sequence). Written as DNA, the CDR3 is TGTGCCACCAAACCGGGACAGGGGGCCGTGAACACTGAAGCTTTCTTT. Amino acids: CATKPGQGAVNTEAFF.

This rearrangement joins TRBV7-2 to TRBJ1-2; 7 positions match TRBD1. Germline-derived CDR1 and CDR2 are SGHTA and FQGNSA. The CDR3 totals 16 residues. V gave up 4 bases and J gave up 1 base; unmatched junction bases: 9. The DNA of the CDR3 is TGTGCCAGCAGCTCATACCCGGGACAGATTAACTATGGCTACACCTTC. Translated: CASSSYPGQINYGYTF.

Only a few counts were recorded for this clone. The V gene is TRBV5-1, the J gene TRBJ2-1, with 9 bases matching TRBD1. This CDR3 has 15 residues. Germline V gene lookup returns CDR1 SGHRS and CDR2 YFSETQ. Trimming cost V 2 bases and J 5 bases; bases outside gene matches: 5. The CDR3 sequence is CASSFGTGRHNEQFF. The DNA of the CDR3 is TGCGCCAGCAGCTTCGGGACAGGGAGGCACAATGAGCAGTTCTTC.

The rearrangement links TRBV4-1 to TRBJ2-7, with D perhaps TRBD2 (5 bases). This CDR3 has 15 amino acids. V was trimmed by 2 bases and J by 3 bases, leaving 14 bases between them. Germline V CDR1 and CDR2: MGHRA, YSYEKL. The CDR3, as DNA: TGCGCCAGCAGCCAACCCCAAGCCGGGGTCTACGAGCAGTACTTC. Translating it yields CASSQPQAGVYEQYF.

The CDR3 bases are TGTGCCAGTAGTATCGGACAGAGCAATCAGCCCCAGCATTTT. Residues: CASSIGQSNQPQHF. The chain is built from TRBV19 and TRBJ1-5; maybe TRBD1 (6 bases). CDR1 is LNHDA, CDR2 SQIVND, per germline (reference sequence). Trimming removed 3 bases from V and 1 base from J, with 7 bases in between. The length of the CDR3 is 14 residues.

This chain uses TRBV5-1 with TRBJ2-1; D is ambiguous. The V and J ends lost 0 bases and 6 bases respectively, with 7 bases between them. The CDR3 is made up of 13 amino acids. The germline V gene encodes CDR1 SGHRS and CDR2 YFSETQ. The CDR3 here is CASSLGLGNEQFF. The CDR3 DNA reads TGCGCCAGCAGCTTGGGACTGGGCAATGAGCAGTTCTTC.

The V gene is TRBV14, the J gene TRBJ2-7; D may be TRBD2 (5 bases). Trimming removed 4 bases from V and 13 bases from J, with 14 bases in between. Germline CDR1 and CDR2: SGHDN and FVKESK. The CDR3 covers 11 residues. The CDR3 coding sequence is TGTGCCAGCAGCCCCGGGGTAGGACTCTACTTC. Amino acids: CASSPGVGLYF. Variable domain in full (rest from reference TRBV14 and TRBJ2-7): EAGVTQFPSHSVIEKGQTVTLRCDPISGHDNLYWYRRVMGKEIKFLLHFVKESKQDESGMPNNRFLAERTGGTYSTLKVQPAELEDSGVYFCASSPGVGLYFGPGTRLTVT.

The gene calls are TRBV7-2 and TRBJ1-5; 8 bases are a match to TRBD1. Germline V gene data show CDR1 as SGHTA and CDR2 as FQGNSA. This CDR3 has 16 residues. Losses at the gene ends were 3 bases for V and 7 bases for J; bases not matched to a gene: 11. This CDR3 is CASSFAPQGARQPQHF. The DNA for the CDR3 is TGTGCCAGCAGCTTCGCCCCCCAGGGGGCTAGGCAGCCCCAGCATTTT.

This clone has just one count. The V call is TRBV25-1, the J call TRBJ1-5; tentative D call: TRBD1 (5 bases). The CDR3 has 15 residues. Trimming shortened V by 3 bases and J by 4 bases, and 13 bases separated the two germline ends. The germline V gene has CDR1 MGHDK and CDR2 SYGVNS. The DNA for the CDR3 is TGTGCCAGCAGTGACGGTAGCAGGACAAATCAGCCCCAGCATTTT. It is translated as CASSDGSRTNQPQHF.